These T cell receptor beta chains were read from a single sample in a study of blood T cell repertoires in COVID-19. Sequencing used immunoSEQ multiplex PCR; TCRdb keeps in-frame clones, though not all of them. The sample lists 300,000 to 500,000 clones, roughly 90% occurring once. Sequenced: PBMCs or T cells enriched from blood (not recorded which). These receptors came from a woman in her twenties or thirties with acute COVID-19. Both conserved end residues are part of each CDR3. The order of the fields is D gene, clone size, V gene, J gene, CDR3 protein, CDR3 DNA. A D gene is named only where the DNA matches it firmly. Expanded clones are given a class, and other clones once, few, many or no size at all.

TRBD2	-	TRBV18	TRBJ2-3	CASSPGGDSRDTDTQYF	TGTGCCAGCTCACCGGGAGGGGACTCGAGGGATACAGATACGCAGTATTTT
-	-	TRBV5-1	TRBJ2-7	CASRPTASYEQYF	TGCGCCAGCAGACCGACAGCTTCATACGAGCAGTACTTC
-	-	TRBV27	TRBJ1-1	CASKAGRNTEAFF	TGTGCCAGTAAGGCAGGCCGGAACACTGAAGCTTTCTTT
-	-	TRBV18	TRBJ2-7	CASSLADSYEQYF	TGTGCCAGCTCACTTGCGGACTCCTACGAGCAGTACTTC
-	-	TRBV30	TRBJ2-6	CAWRGRGERSGANVLTF	TGTGCCTGGAGGGGCAGGGGGGAACGCTCTGGGGCCAACGTCCTGACTTTC
-	few	TRBV3-1/TRBV3-2	TRBJ2-7	CASSQADYEQYF	TGTGCCAGCAGCCAGGCTGACTACGAGCAGTACTTC
TRBD1	-	TRBV5-1	TRBJ1-6	CASRATGGADNSPLHF	TGCGCCAGCAGGGCGACAGGGGGCGCGGATAATTCACCCCTCCACTTT
TRBD1	-	TRBV6-2/TRBV6-3	TRBJ1-5	CASSYSKGRGLNQPQHF	TGTGCCAGCAGTTACTCGAAAGGCAGGGGGCTAAATCAGCCCCAGCATTTT
-	-	TRBV3-1/TRBV3-2	TRBJ2-1	CASSQDLSGVNNEQFF	TGTGCCAGCAGCCAAGATCTATCCGGGGTCAACAATGAGCAGTTCTTC
-	-	TRBV3-1/TRBV3-2	TRBJ1-1	CASSRVQAGAEAFF	TGTGCCAGCAGCCGGGTTCAAGCAGGCGCTGAAGCTTTCTTT
-	-	TRBV5-4	TRBJ1-4	CASSWAPDEKLFF	TGTGCCAGTTCATGGGCCCCGGATGAAAAACTGTTTTTT
-	-	TRBV30	TRBJ2-1	CAWSVDTSNEQFF	TGTGCCTGGAGTGTTGACACTTCTAATGAGCAGTTCTTC
-	-	TRBV30	TRBJ2-7	CAWSVQLAVEQYF	TGTGCCTGGAGTGTACAGTTAGCGGTCGAGCAGTACTTC
TRBD2	few	TRBV30	TRBJ2-1	CAWRPDPGHLRLSSKRGGYNEQFF	TGTGCCTGGAGGCCCGATCCGGGACACCTAAGACTGAGCTCTAAGCGGGGGGGCTACAATGAGCAGTTCTTC
TRBD1	-	TRBV6-5	TRBJ1-3	CASRTGGSGNTIYF	TGTGCCAGCAGGACAGGGGGCTCTGGAAACACCATATATTTT
-	-	TRBV5-1	TRBJ1-2	CASSFGQSNYGYTF	TGCGCCAGCAGCTTCGGACAGTCCAACTATGGCTACACCTTC
TRBD1	-	TRBV24-1	TRBJ1-5	CATSDYRGPQHF	TGTGCCACCAGTGATTACAGGGGCCCCCAGCATTTT
TRBD1	-	TRBV24-1	TRBJ1-5	CATSDPRDREGKGNQPQHF	TGTGCCACCAGTGACCCCCGGGACAGGGAGGGGAAGGGCAATCAGCCCCAGCATTTT
TRBD1	-	TRBV7-2	TRBJ1-2	CASSLWRTGLSYGYTF	TGTGCCAGCAGCTTATGGCGGACAGGACTTTCCTATGGCTACACCTTC
-	-	TRBV30	TRBJ1-2	CAWSAGRGKGYTF	TGTGCCTGGAGCGCGGGACGGGGGAAAGGGTACACCTTC
-	-	TRBV5-1	TRBJ1-5	CASSLAGWQPQHF	TGCGCCAGCAGCTTGGCAGGGTGGCAGCCCCAGCATTTT
-	-	TRBV3-1/TRBV3-2	TRBJ2-3	CASSQGPDTQYF	TGTGCCAGCAGCCAGGGCCCAGATACGCAGTATTTT
-	once	TRBV29-1	TRBJ1-1	CSVVPIAGMNTEAFF	TGCAGCGTTGTTCCTATTGCAGGGATGAACACTGAAGCTTTCTTT
-	-	TRBV7-2	TRBJ2-7	CASSFSPLLYEQYF	TGTGCCAGCAGCTTTTCCCCTCTCCTCTACGAGCAGTACTTC
TRBD1	-	TRBV30	TRBJ1-2	CAWSPLDRDRQYGYTF	TGTGCCTGGAGTCCCCTCGACCGGGACAGACAGTATGGCTACACCTTC
-	-	TRBV11-2	TRBJ1-2	CASSLAGSGNYGYTF	TGTGCCAGCAGCTTAGCAGGGTCCGGCAACTATGGCTACACCTTC
-	-	TRBV10-3	TRBJ2-4	CAISESGQELAKNIQYF	TGTGCCATCAGTGAGTCTGGTCAGGAATTAGCCAAAAACATTCAGTACTTC
-	-	TRBV14	TRBJ1-1	CASSQESRHDTEAFF	TGTGCCAGCAGCCAAGAATCCCGACACGACACTGAAGCTTTCTTT
-	-	TRBV7-3	TRBJ1-1	CASSLWSASNTEAFF	TGTGCCAGCAGCTTATGGTCCGCGTCGAACACTGAAGCTTTCTTT
TRBD1	-	TRBV25-1	TRBJ1-1	CASSETGSGTEAFF	TGTGCCAGCAGTGAGACAGGGTCCGGCACTGAAGCTTTCTTT
-	-	TRBV5-4	TRBJ1-2	CASSSGGANYGYTF	TGTGCCAGCAGCTCGGGCGGGGCTAACTATGGCTACACCTTC
TRBD1	once	TRBV7-8	TRBJ1-2	CASSLGTGRYGYTF	TGTGCCAGCAGCTTAGGGACAGGGCGCTATGGCTACACCTTC
-	-	TRBV19	TRBJ2-5	CASSMSGSQETQYF	TGTGCCAGTAGTATGTCGGGGTCCCAAGAGACCCAGTACTTC
-	-	TRBV24-1	TRBJ2-2	CATSDFRGRTGELFF	TGTGCCACCAGTGATTTTAGGGGCCGCACCGGGGAGCTGTTTTTT
-	once	TRBV10-3	TRBJ1-5	CAISESSVSNQPQHF	TGTGCCATCAGTGAGTCTTCGGTTAGCAATCAGCCCCAGCATTTT
-	-	TRBV5-1	TRBJ1-4	CASTGSSEANEKLFF	TGCGCCAGCACTGGGAGTTCGGAGGCTAATGAAAAACTGTTTTTT
-	-	TRBV12-5	TRBJ2-5	CASGDYRRTQETQYF	TGTGCTAGTGGTGATTACAGGCGGACCCAAGAGACCCAGTACTTC
TRBD1	-	TRBV6-5	TRBJ1-4	CASSRVDRGLEKLFF	TGTGCCAGCAGTAGGGTGGACAGGGGGCTGGAAAAACTGTTTTTT
-	-	TRBV9	TRBJ1-6	CASSGTYNSPLHF	TGTGCCAGCAGCGGTACTTATAATTCACCCCTCCACTTT
-	few	TRBV2	TRBJ1-1	CAIRTEANTEAFF	TGTGCCATCAGGACAGAAGCGAACACTGAAGCTTTCTTT
TRBD1	-	TRBV24-1	TRBJ2-1	CATSITQGANEQFF	TGTGCCACCAGCATTACACAGGGGGCTAATGAGCAGTTCTTC
-	-	TRBV13	TRBJ2-1	CASSLDGIEEQFF	TGTGCCAGCAGCTTAGACGGGATTGAGGAGCAGTTCTTC
-	-	TRBV5-1	TRBJ2-7	CASSSDDSYEQYF	TGCGCCAGCAGCTCAGACGACAGCTACGAGCAGTACTTC
-	-	TRBV18	TRBJ2-7	CASCPGGSYEQYF	TGTGCCAGCTGTCCCGGGGGCTCCTACGAGCAGTACTTC
-	-	TRBV5-1	TRBJ2-3	CASRSTDTQYF	TGCGCCAGCAGGTCGACAGATACGCAGTATTTT
TRBD2	-	TRBV5-8	TRBJ2-1	CASSQTGTSGRGEQFF	TGTGCCAGCAGCCAGACCGGGACTAGCGGCAGGGGAGAGCAGTTCTTC
TRBD1	-	TRBV5-1	TRBJ1-1	CASSLAQGGVRAFF	TGCGCCAGCAGCTTGGCCCAAGGGGGCGTCCGGGCTTTCTTT
-	-	TRBV18	TRBJ1-3	CASSPGAPSSGNTIYF	TGTGCCAGCTCACCAGGGGCCCCTAGCTCTGGAAACACCATATATTTT
TRBD2	-	TRBV7-8	TRBJ2-4	CASSLTSGLVYDKNIQYF	TGTGCCAGCAGCTTGACTAGCGGGTTGGTGTATGACAAAAACATTCAGTACTTC
TRBD1	-	TRBV30	TRBJ2-7	CASSAGQGPYEQYF	TGTGCCTCCTCGGCCGGACAGGGCCCCTACGAGCAGTACTTC
-	-	TRBV2	TRBJ1-6	CASSVSADRINSPLHF	TGTGCCAGCAGCGTTTCCGCCGACAGGATTAATTCACCCCTCCACTTT
-	-	TRBV2	TRBJ1-2	CASSIVQTNYGYTF	TGTGCCAGCAGTATAGTACAGACGAACTATGGCTACACCTTC
TRBD2	-	TRBV5-1	TRBJ2-5	CASSLGIAGGSVETQYF	TGCGCCAGCAGCTTGGGAATAGCGGGGGGGTCCGTAGAGACCCAGTACTTC
-	few	TRBV24-1	TRBJ2-2	CATSDLRAGSDGELFF	TGTGCCACCAGTGATTTGCGGGCGGGGTCTGACGGGGAGCTGTTTTTT
-	-	TRBV7-7	TRBJ1-1	CASWAREGTEAFF	TGTGCCAGCTGGGCCAGGGAAGGGACTGAAGCTTTCTTT
-	-	TRBV5-1	TRBJ2-7	CASSAGLGAEQYF	TGCGCCAGCAGCGCGGGCCTCGGAGCCGAGCAGTACTTC
-	-	TRBV5-4	TRBJ2-3	CASSLSAGPDTQYF	TGTGCCAGCAGCTTGTCTGCGGGTCCAGATACGCAGTATTTT
TRBD2	-	TRBV7-3	TRBJ2-3	CASSHGGANTQYF	TGTGCCAGCAGCCACGGGGGGGCTAATACGCAGTATTTT
TRBD1	-	TRBV6-5	TRBJ1-1	CASSTGGAGDTEAFF	TGTGCCAGCAGCACAGGGGGCGCAGGTGACACTGAAGCTTTCTTT
TRBD1	-	TRBV7-2	TRBJ1-2	CASSLRQGEGDGYTF	TGTGCCAGCAGCTTGCGACAGGGGGAAGGTGATGGCTACACCTTC